These T cell receptor beta chains were read from a single sample in a study of control samples from healthy donors and cancer patients. The protocol was immunoSEQ multiplex PCR, while the TCRdb copy is restricted to in-frame clones and leaves out a portion. The sample carries 150,000 to 170,000 clones, about 94% recorded once. Sequencing was carried out using blood. The receptors shown here come from a man aged 35 to 55 in good health. Both conserved end residues are trimmed from each CDR3.

v_gene	j_gene	CDR3aa
TRBV28	TRBJ2-2	ASSTLNTGELF
TRBV10-3	TRBJ1-2	AISGPYQEGYT
TRBV7-2	TRBJ1-5	ASSLGAGLSNQPQH
TRBV27	TRBJ1-1	ASSLRGMGTEAF
TRBV10-3	TRBJ2-1	AISDLAGGNNEQF
TRBV28	TRBJ1-2	ASSSWGANYGYT
TRBV6-6	TRBJ2-7	ASRGARAASFHEQY
TRBV5-4	TRBJ1-2	ASSSRGGNYGYT
TRBV5-5	TRBJ2-7	ASSLADEQY
TRBV10-1	TRBJ2-7	ASSESLAGSYEQY
TRBV29-1	TRBJ1-1	SVEGGLNTEAF
TRBV6-2/TRBV6-3	TRBJ2-7	ASSPADVRAYEQY
TRBV2	TRBJ2-3	ASNGGGAWTDTQY
TRBV28	TRBJ1-1	ASSWAWNTGGTEAF
TRBV4-2	TRBJ2-5	ASSQAGTKETQY
TRBV30	TRBJ1-2	AWSAGRHYGYT
TRBV2	TRBJ2-5	ASSEGLAKETQY